This T cell receptor beta chain was sequenced during a study of Graves' ophthalmopathy and Graves' hyperthyroidism. V was pared by 1 base and J by 2 bases, with 16 bases between. The CDR3 loop spans 16 amino acids. CDR1 SGHKS and CDR2 YYEKEE come from the germline V gene (reference sequence). CDR3 regions of TCR beta were amplified from RNA transcripts. Second-round multiplex PCR came after first-round RT-PCR with HTBI primers. TCRdb re-derived calls from the multiplex PCR reads in MiXCR, one entry per CDR3 protein. Of about 740,000 distinct CDR3 sequences detected, 40% appear once; the ten largest clones hold 44%.

The sequence was collected from an adult man with Graves' ophthalmopathy. Sequencing was performed on peripheral blood. The chain has TRBV5-5 and TRBJ2-7; no reliable D call. The CDR3 region is CASSLRWVAPTYEQYF. For the CDR3, the DNA is TGTGCCAGCAGCTTGCGATGGGTTGCTCCCACCTACGAGCAGTACTTC.